Sequencing of this TCR beta chain was carried out in a study of PD-1 blockade in classical Hodgkin lymphoma (dated by TCRdb to 2018 to 2020). Regarding the complete study: Nivolumab dosing was 3 mg/kg intravenously every 2 weeks, continuing until either disease progression or unacceptable toxicity. The study used CyTOF and TCR beta sequencing to define a peripheral blood immune signature of response to PD-1 blockade in classical Hodgkin lymphoma.

Summary of the overall study and its limitations: Baseline diversity similar to that of newly diagnosed patients was observed in trial patients achieving complete response, whereas significantly lower diversity was observed in partial responders and progressors. A significant rise by C4D1 was seen in CD4+ but not CD8+ TCR diversity (p=0.0027 vs p=0.16), with the rise being most apparent in complete responders (p=0.02). Lower diversity was observed in patients in whom nivolumab was started less than 1 year after ASCT, and these patients were excluded from later analyses so that confounding by immune reconstitution would be avoided. The study was restricted to a single clinical trial cohort, and the causes of repertoire differences, possibly disease activity or prior therapy, were left undefined. Baseline TCR diversity was reported as lower in newly diagnosed patients than in healthy donors, and lower still in relapsed/refractory patients.

This clone was detected a few times. It has no known antigen specificity. Per-base quality was not reported, and no clone a single base away is much larger than it. Genomic DNA was isolated using the Qiagen DNeasy kit from unsorted PBMCs as well as from negatively selected CD4+ and CD8+ fractions. TCR beta CDR3 regions were subjected to amplification by immunoSEQ multiplex PCR with primers that anneal to V and J segments. A synthetic immune receptor repertoire was used to minimize amplification bias, and any residual bias was removed computationally once sequencing was done. The paper's data handling went like this. Repertoire diversity was quantified as the Shannon entropy index using custom Python scripts. The unsorted, CD4+ and CD8+ repertoires were each analyzed separately, with the exception of combined analyses, where CD4+ and CD8+ sequences were merged in silico. Clonal expansion was defined as at least a 2-fold frequency increase after treatment relative to C1D1, with a pseudocount of 0.5 for undetected baseline clones. Singleton clones were defined as clones with 0 or 1 copy at C1D1, and non-singleton clones were defined as clones with 2 or more copies. Clones expanded in unsorted samples were assigned a CD4+, CD8+ or unknown annotation through matching of protein sequences in sorted samples from the same patient. Wilcoxon tests were applied to paired samples to test diversity changes from C1D1 to C4D1. The table was pulled from immuneACCESS by TCRdb, which kept in-frame rearrangements only. Such tables lose some clones; where checked, under half of the loss comes from unresolved V genes, and the rest has no known cause. Clone size and V and J calls were adopted from that table, with D and trimming inferred from the DNA. The sample records around 50,000 clones, roughly 80% of which are singletons. 9.5% to 15% of the sample is held by the ten biggest clonotypes.

The sample's time point label is to be understood as: cycle 4 day 1 (C4D1), after less than 7 weeks of nivolumab. Relapse after autologous stem cell transplantation had occurred in all trial patients, and cohorts A, B and C were distinguished by prior brentuximab vedotin exposure. The trial cohort included fewer than 60 patients with relapsed/refractory classical Hodgkin lymphoma, and each patient had a best overall response of complete response, partial response or progressive disease. Single-agent nivolumab was administered to trial patients in the multi-cohort phase II CheckMate 205 trial. An independent review committee assessed best overall response using the 2007 International Working Group response criteria. Trial PBMCs were collected just before the start of nivolumab (C1D1) and during therapy at cycle 2 day 1 and cycle 4 day 1. Peripheral blood was collected in 8 mL Vacutainer Cell Preparation Tubes, from which PBMCs were isolated by centrifugation and then cryopreserved.

The germline V gene specifies SGHTA as CDR1 and FQGNSA as CDR2. V drops 1 base and J drops 9 bases, leaving 10 bases in between. Measured from the cysteine to the phenylalanine, the CDR3 is 12 residues long. Here the CDR3 DNA is all that survives: 36 bases in frame from base 1. Material: peripheral blood mononuclear cells (PBMCs), obtained before the fourth cycle of nivolumab. This chain joins TRBV7-2 to TRBJ2-7; the D gene is unclear. The sequence derives from a human donor with classical Hodgkin lymphoma. CDR3 loop: CASSLDRTAQYF. The sequenced DNA is TGTGCCAGCAGCTTAGATCGCACCGCGCAGTACTTC.